The next 10 T cell receptor beta chains were all read from a single sample in a study of beta chain features in type 1 diabetes. General study findings and limits: Within each of all four CD4+ subsets, Type 1 diabetes patients had TCRB CDR3s that were moderately but significantly shorter.

Their antigens remain unidentified. The investigators reverse transcribed all of the isolated RNA, so they sequenced expressed TCRB transcripts. Assay used: immunoSEQ multiplex PCR; TCRdb lists only in-frame clones, some missing. The sample records approximately 600,000 clones, around 12% being singletons. Sequencing input: naive CD4+ T cells from blood. These receptors were obtained from a man between 25 and 39 years old with type 1 diabetes.

The chain combines TRBV11-1 with TRBJ1-6; D is unresolved. From germline, CDR1 is SGHAT and CDR2 FQDESV (reference sequence). The length of the CDR3 is 15 residues. With 3 bases removed from V and 5 bases from J, the gap between germline ends came to 11 bases. CDR3 loop: CASSFGSYDNSPLHF. The CDR3 region has the DNA TGTGCCAGCAGCTTCGGGAGTTACGATAATTCACCCCTCCACTTT.

The gene calls are TRBV7-2 and TRBJ2-5; D perhaps matches TRBD2 (5 bases). Germline V gives CDR1 SGHTA, CDR2 FQGNSA. The CDR3 length is 13 residues. V was cut by 4 bases and J by 10 bases, with 16 bases left in between. Written as DNA, the CDR3 is TGTGCCAGCAGCTCAGGACCGAATCGGGACCAGTACTTC. Amino acids: CASSSGPNRDQYF.

This clone was detected a few times. Other DNA variants within this sample encode the same CDR3. J is TRBJ1-2 and V is TRBV29-1, with D unclear. This CDR3 has 12 residues. Trimming took off 2 bases at V and 0 bases at J, with 4 bases between the two ends. Germline CDR1 SQVTM, CDR2 ANQGSEA. CDR3: CSVETANYGYTF. Here the CDR3 DNA reads TGCAGCGTTGAAACAGCTAACTATGGCTACACCTTC.

This clone was counted only a few times. The chain combines TRBV9 with TRBJ1-6, with D perhaps matching TRBD1 (5 bases). The CDR3 loop spans 14 amino acids. V lost 4 bases, J lost 9 bases, and 14 bases lay in between. Germline V gives CDR1 SGDLS, CDR2 YYNGEE. CDR3 sequence reads: CASSQEGRSSPLHF. Written as DNA, the CDR3 is TGTGCCAGCAGCCAAGAGGGGCGAAGTTCACCCCTCCACTTT.

The sample holds a few counts of this clone. The chain combines TRBV19 with TRBJ2-3; D remains unclear. Germline V CDR1 and CDR2: LNHDA, SQIVND (reference sequence). This CDR3 contains 13 residues. With 3 bases removed from V and 5 bases from J, the gap between germline ends came to 9 bases. CDR3 loop: CASSIFGGDTQYF. DNA for the CDR3: TGTGCCAGTAGTATCTTTGGTGGAGATACGCAGTATTTT.

The table lists this clone with a few counts. The chain recombines TRBV4-3 with TRBJ2-7, with 9 bases matching TRBD2. The CDR3 consists of 17 residues. Germline V lookup: CDR1 LGHNA, CDR2 YSLEER. The junction had 11 bases not matched to a gene; V was cut back by 0 bases and J by 5 bases. The CDR3 DNA is TGCGCCAGCAGCCAAGATCAAAGGCTAGCGGGGAAGAACGAGCAGTACTTC. Encoded protein: CASSQDQRLAGKNEQYF.

The J gene is TRBJ2-7, the V gene TRBV29-1; 9 bases map to TRBD1. CDR1 is SQVTM and CDR2 is ANQGSEA in the germline V gene. V lost 8 bases to trimming and J lost 5 bases; unmatched junction nucleotides: 4. CDR3 length: 11 residues. The CDR3 sequence: CSFDRGNEQYF. The CDR3 coding sequence is TGCAGCTTCGACAGGGGGAACGAGCAGTACTTC.

The chain recombines TRBV19 with TRBJ2-3, with D possibly being TRBD2 (6 bases). CDR3 length equals 14 residues. V gave up 7 bases and J gave up 2 bases, with 13 bases separating them. CDR1 LNHDA and CDR2 SQIVND come from the germline V gene (reference sequence). The CDR3 here is CASNPGDYTDTQYF. The CDR3 DNA sequence: TGTGCCAGTAATCCGGGGGATTACACAGATACGCAGTATTTT.

The chain couples TRBV28 to TRBJ2-7; TRBD2 aligns across 8 bases. The CDR3 runs 12 residues. Germline V gene data show CDR1 as MDHEN and CDR2 as SYDVKM. With V trimmed by 9 bases and J by 9 bases, 10 bases remained unmatched. In DNA, the CDR3 is TGTGCCAGTGGACTAGCCCTCCTAGGGCAGTACTTC. This encodes CASGLALLGQYF.

The rearrangement joins TRBV14 to TRBJ1-4; the match to TRBD1 covers 9 bases. With 0 bases clipped from V and 4 bases from J, the junction kept 3 bases outside the gene matches. Per germline, CDR1 SGHDN and CDR2 FVKESK. CDR3 length: 16 residues. The CDR3 here is CASSQEPGQGNEKLFF. In DNA, the CDR3 is TGTGCCAGCAGCCAAGAACCGGGACAGGGTAATGAAAAACTGTTTTTT. Full variable domain (outside the CDR3, taken from reference TRBV14 and TRBJ1-4): EAGVTQFPSHSVIEKGQTVTLRCDPISGHDNLYWYRRVMGKEIKFLLHFVKESKQDESGMPNNRFLAERTGGTYSTLKVQPAELEDSGVYFCASSQEPGQGNEKLFFGSGTQLSVL.